These 21 T cell receptor beta chains came from one sample sequenced in a study of T-cell reconstitution after alpha-beta-depleted transplantation in children. A library of TCRbeta sequences, prepared with unique molecular identifiers, was generated. TCRdb processed the PCR reads anew with MiXCR; each CDR3 protein has one entry. This repertoire shows nearly 400,000 distinct CDR3 sequences, 20% found once; its top ten account for 3.8%. The specimen comprised PBMCs from the stem cell graft donor, sampled from the stem cell graft. These receptors were obtained from a human donor who donated a stem cell graft to a child with acute myeloid leukemia.

This clonotype turned up a few times. The chain recombines TRBV6-1 with TRBJ2-1; weak D call: TRBD1 (5 bases). Germline CDR1 and CDR2: MNHNS and SASEGT. Trimming shortened V by 6 bases and J by 3 bases, and 12 bases separated the two germline ends. The CDR3 has 14 residues. CDR3 in amino acids: CASREDTYYNEQFF. CDR3 DNA sequence: TGTGCCAGCAGAGAGGACACTTACTACAATGAGCAGTTCTTC.

The genes are TRBV12-3 or TRBV12-4 and TRBJ2-3, with 9 bases fitting TRBD2. J was trimmed by 5 bases and V by 3 bases; bases with no gene match: 18. The CDR3 extends over 19 amino acids. CDR3 loop: CASSFFRLREGQGGDTQYF. CDR3 coding DNA: TGTGCCAGCAGTTTCTTCCGTTTGCGGGAGGGCCAGGGAGGAGATACGCAGTATTTT.

V is TRBV6-5 and J is TRBJ2-2, with TRBD1 identical over 8 bases. The CDR3 has 14 amino acids. Trimming at V came to 2 bases and at J to 6 bases, leaving 2 bases not matched to a gene. Germline assignment: CDR1 MNHEY and CDR2 SVGAGI. The CDR3 sequence is CASSYGQGAGELFF. In DNA form, the CDR3 reads TGTGCCAGCAGTTACGGACAGGGCGCCGGGGAGCTGTTTTTT.

The chain uses TRBV28 and TRBJ2-7; unclear D gene. The V gene's germline CDR1 is MDHEN and CDR2 SYDVKM. The CDR3 is 14 amino acids. Trimming removed 6 bases from V and 0 bases from J, with 12 bases in between. The CDR3 sequence is CASRSTHGSYEQYF. As DNA, the CDR3 is TGTGCCAGCAGAAGCACTCACGGCTCCTACGAGCAGTACTTC.

This clonotype was counted at least ten times. The rearrangement uses TRBV11-2 and TRBJ2-1; tentative D call: TRBD2 (6 bases). The ends were cut back, 1 base at V and 3 bases at J, with 10 bases in the middle. Germline V CDR1 and CDR2: SGHAT, FQNNGV. There are 15 residues in the CDR3. CDR3 amino acids: CASSLGSGNYNEQFF. CDR3 DNA: TGTGCCAGCAGCTTAGGTAGCGGCAACTACAATGAGCAGTTCTTC.

There are many counts of this clonotype. V usage is TRBV6-5 and J usage is TRBJ2-3, with D hard to call. V was clipped by 0 bases and J by 4 bases, with 11 bases between them. Per the germline V gene, CDR1 is MNHEY and CDR2 is SVGAGI. The CDR3 runs 15 residues. The CDR3 sequence is CASSYSYGLPDTQYF. CDR3 nucleotide sequence: TGTGCCAGCAGTTACTCATATGGTTTGCCAGATACGCAGTATTTT.

Many counts were recorded for this clonotype. The chain uses TRBV29-1 and TRBJ2-5, with 7 bases identical to TRBD2. Losses at the gene ends were 3 bases for V and 1 base for J; bases not matched to a gene: 5. The CDR3 covers 14 residues. Germline V gene lookup returns CDR1 SQVTM and CDR2 ANQGSEA. The CDR3 region is CSVDWAGVQETQYF. The CDR3, as DNA: TGCAGCGTTGATTGGGCGGGAGTCCAAGAGACCCAGTACTTC.

V usage is TRBV25-1 and J usage is TRBJ2-7, with D possibly being TRBD2 (5 bases). CDR1 and CDR2 (germline): MGHDK, SYGVNS. V was shortened by 6 bases and J by 0 bases, with 12 bases between the two germline ends. The CDR3 loop spans 14 amino acids. The DNA of the CDR3 is TGTGCCAGCAGAGGAGGCTTGAGCTCCTACGAGCAGTACTTC. Translation: CASRGGLSSYEQYF.

The rearrangement joins TRBV20-1 to TRBJ2-1; D remains ambiguous. The V end lost 5 bases, the J end lost 0 bases, and 14 bases lay between the germline ends. The CDR3 has 15 amino acids. The germline CDR1 and CDR2 sequences are DFQATT and SNEGSKA (reference sequence). The CDR3 DNA is TGCAGTGCTGGAACCCGGACGGGCTCCTACAATGAGCAGTTCTTC. It specifies CSAGTRTGSYNEQFF.

The chain recombines TRBV4-3 with TRBJ2-7; D ambiguous. Germline CDR1 LGHNA, CDR2 YSLEER. Between the trimmed V and J ends, which lost 0 bases and 0 bases, there was a span of 12 bases. This CDR3 has 16 residues. The CDR3 DNA follows: TGCGCCAGCAGCCAAGATTACCCGTTTTCCTCCTACGAGCAGTACTTC. Its translation: CASSQDYPFSSYEQYF.

This clonotype showed up just a few times. The rearrangement uses TRBV20-1 and TRBJ1-5, with D possibly TRBD1 on 6 matching bases. The germline V and J ends were trimmed by 2 bases and 3 bases, with 8 bases remaining between them. Germline loops: CDR1 DFQATT, CDR2 SNEGSKA (reference sequence). This CDR3 contains 13 residues. DNA for the CDR3: TGCAGTGCTAGACAGGGGATCAATCAGCCCCAGCATTTT. As protein: CSARQGINQPQHF.

This chain joins TRBV6-2 or TRBV6-3 and TRBJ2-1, with a weak D call TRBD1 (6 bases). CDR3 length: 13 residues. Deletions cut 8 bases from V and 4 bases from J, with 12 bases between. The germline gives CDR1 MNHEY, CDR2 SVGEGT. CDR3 protein: CASGKTGYNEQFF. The CDR3 region has the DNA TGTGCCAGCGGCAAAACAGGGTACAATGAGCAGTTCTTC.

This clonotype has a handful of counts. This sequence joins TRBV4-1 and TRBJ1-1; TRBD1 matches 8 bases. Germline CDR1 MGHRA, CDR2 YSYEKL. J lost 0 bases, V lost 4 bases, and 7 bases had no gene match. CDR3 length equals 16 residues. CDR3: CASSRGQGDVNTEAFF. The CDR3 nucleotides are TGCGCCAGCAGCCGAGGACAGGGAGACGTGAACACTGAAGCTTTCTTT.

This chain connects TRBV10-3 to TRBJ2-1; 11 bases line up with TRBD1. CDR3 length equals 14 residues. The V segment lost 7 bases and the J segment 7 bases; nucleotides outside the gene matches: 6. Germline assignment: CDR1 ENHRY and CDR2 SYGVKD. The CDR3 loop is CAITGQGARNEQFF. The CDR3 DNA reads as TGTGCCATCACCGGACAGGGGGCGAGGAATGAGCAGTTCTTC.

This clonotype came up many times. The chain employs TRBV15 and TRBJ2-1; TRBD1 is a possible D gene (5 bases). Germline V gene lookup returns CDR1 LNHNV and CDR2 YYDKDF (reference sequence). V was cut by 2 bases and J by 7 bases, with 12 bases left in between. This CDR3 contains 14 residues. The CDR3 loop reads CATSRQGNSNEQFF. DNA for the CDR3: TGTGCCACCAGCAGACAGGGAAATAGTAATGAGCAGTTCTTC.

The chain combines TRBV5-6 with TRBJ1-1; D gene unclear. The CDR3 sequence is 16 residues long. Germline-derived CDR1 and CDR2 are SGHDT and YYEEEE. The V end was cut by 3 bases, the J end by 0 bases, with 15 bases between. The CDR3 spells CASSSPKVKMNTEAFF. The DNA for the CDR3 is TGTGCCAGCAGCTCGCCAAAGGTGAAGATGAACACTGAAGCTTTCTTT.

The genes are TRBV2 and TRBJ2-1; D is unclear. V lost 8 bases, J lost 1 base, and 9 bases lay in between. CDR1 SNHLY and CDR2 FYNNEI come from the germline V gene. The CDR3 spans 13 residues. CDR3 in amino acids: CASSRMSYNEQFF. DNA of the CDR3: TGTGCCAGCTCAAGGATGTCCTACAATGAGCAGTTCTTC.

The chain links TRBV4-3 to TRBJ2-1; 9 nucleotides line up with TRBD1. The CDR3 consists of 17 residues. The V segment lost 3 bases and the J segment 2 bases; nucleotides outside the gene matches: 8. Germline V gives CDR1 LGHNA, CDR2 YSLEER. The CDR3 nucleotides are TGCGCCAGCAGCCAGAGACACAGGGGGCGACCCTACAATGAGCAGTTCTTC. Protein product: CASSQRHRGRPYNEQFF.

This clonotype showed up many times. V gene TRBV20-1 combines with J gene TRBJ2-3, with 10 bases identical to TRBD2. V was pared by 5 bases and J by 4 bases, with 6 bases of the junction left unmatched. CDR1 and CDR2 (germline): DFQATT, SNEGSKA (reference sequence). This CDR3 spans 14 amino acids. In DNA, the CDR3 is TGCAGTGCTTGGAGGACTAGCGGTGCAGATACGCAGTATTTT. Protein sequence: CSAWRTSGADTQYF.

The chain combines TRBV28 with TRBJ2-5, with TRBD2 matching 7 bases. V lost 7 bases to trimming and J lost 2 bases; unmatched junction nucleotides: 1. Germline V gene lookup returns CDR1 MDHEN and CDR2 SYDVKM. This CDR3 is built from 12 residues. The CDR3 region is CASTSGQETQYF. The DNA for the CDR3 is TGTGCCAGCACTAGCGGACAAGAGACCCAGTACTTC.

Concerning this clonotype: A single base separates this from a much larger clone, so it may be a read error. V usage is TRBV29-1 and J usage is TRBJ2-7; 10 bases line up with TRBD2. CDR1 and CDR2 (germline): SQVTM, ANQGSEA. The CDR3 is 14 amino acids. CDR3 nucleotide sequence: TGCACCTGTTCGGCTAGCGGGAGCGGGCACGGGCAGTACTTC. The encoded protein is CTCSASGSGHGQYF.